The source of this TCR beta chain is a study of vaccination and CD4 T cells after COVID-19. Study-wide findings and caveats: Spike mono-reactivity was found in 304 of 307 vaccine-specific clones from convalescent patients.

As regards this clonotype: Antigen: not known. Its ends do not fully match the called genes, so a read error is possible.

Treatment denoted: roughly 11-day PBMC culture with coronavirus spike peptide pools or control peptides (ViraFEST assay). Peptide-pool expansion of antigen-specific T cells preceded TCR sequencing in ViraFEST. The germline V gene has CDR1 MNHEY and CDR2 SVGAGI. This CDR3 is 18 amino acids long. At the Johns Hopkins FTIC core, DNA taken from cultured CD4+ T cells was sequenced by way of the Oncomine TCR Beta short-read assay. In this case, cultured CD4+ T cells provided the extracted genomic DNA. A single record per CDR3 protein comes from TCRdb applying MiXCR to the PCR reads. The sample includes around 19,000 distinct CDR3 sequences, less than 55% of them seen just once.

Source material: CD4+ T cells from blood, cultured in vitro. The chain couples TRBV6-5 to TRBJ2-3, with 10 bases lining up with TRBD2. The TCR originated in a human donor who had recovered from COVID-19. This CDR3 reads CASSYLRLAGGSSDMQYF. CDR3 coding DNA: TGTGCCAGCAGTTACCTCCGACTAGCGGGCGGATCCTCGGATATGCAGTATTTT.